This record covers a single T cell receptor beta chain. The antigen remains undetermined. The CDR3 has 14 residues. Trimming took 6 bases from V and 6 from J; bases not matched to a gene: 6. Germline V CDR1 and CDR2: MRHNA, SNTAGT. The data originate from a study of cytomegalovirus exposure and HLA in healthy donors. 60 Vbeta and 13 Jbeta primers were used in PCR. Produced via immunoSEQ multiplex PCR; TCRdb's table is partial and in-frame only. This sample's table reports about 120,000 clones. Study-wide results and limits: It has been reported that TCR beta sequences accurately predicted the HLA-A and HLA-B alleles of most subjects.

The chain couples TRBV6-4 to TRBJ1-5, with TRBD1 identical over 9 bases. The clonotype comes from a man in his late teens or twenties in good health and CMV-seronegative. Sequenced: PBMCs. The CDR3 bases are TGTGCCAGCAGCCAAGACAGGGGGGTTCAGCCCCAGCATTTT. This translates into CASSQDRGVQPQHF.